What follows is one TCR beta chain and its context. This sample is drawn from a study of blood T cell repertoires in COVID-19. For the study at large: Samples of COVID-19 (acute and convalescent) were obtained from the United States, Italy and Spain. PBMCs, B-cell-depleted T cells, or T cells were the source of the cDNA or gDNA that made up the material.

CDR1 SGHTA and CDR2 FQGNSA come from the germline V gene. The length of the CDR3 is 14 residues. The junction had 3 bases not matched to a gene; V was cut back by 6 bases and J by 0 bases. Study processing details: Amplification of reference gene primers provided the estimated nucleated cell counts. Profiling relied on immunoSEQ multiplex PCR, and the TCRdb table lists in-frame clones only, not all of them. The V and J calls and clone size come from that table; D and trimming were worked out from the DNA. The table has some 140,000 clones, around 79% seen once. Specimen: peripheral blood. The origin of this receptor is a man in his sixties with acute or convalescent COVID-19. The V call is TRBV7-2, the J call TRBJ2-7, with 9 bases that match TRBD2. The CDR3 DNA reads as TGTGCCAGCAGGTTGACTAGCGGCTCCTACGAGCAGTACTTC. This encodes CASRLTSGSYEQYF.